The 25 T cell receptor beta chains below come from one sample, sequenced in a study of T cell responses to AZD1222 COVID-19 vaccine. Repertoires were generated with immunoSEQ multiplex PCR, while TCRdb's copy carries only in-frame clones and drops some. The table has more than 25,000 clones, under 90% seen once. The sequencing here drew on peripheral blood, taken on day 0 of AZD1222 vaccination. These receptors all come from an adult in good health.

The chain carries TRBV5-1 and TRBJ2-1; 7 bases match TRBD1. From germline, CDR1 is SGHRS and CDR2 YFSETQ. The V gene end was trimmed by 0 bases and the J gene end by 6 bases; junction bases not matched to a gene: 0. This CDR3 has 13 amino acids. In nucleotides, the CDR3 is TGCGCCAGCAGCTTGGGACAGGGCAATGAGCAGTTCTTC. Amino acid sequence: CASSLGQGNEQFF.

The CDR3 spells CATSRGTGLNHEQYF. The DNA for the CDR3 is TGTGCCACCAGCAGAGGGACAGGGTTGAACCACGAGCAGTACTTC. This chain uses TRBV15 with TRBJ2-7; TRBD1 matches at 8 bases. The J segment lost 5 bases and the V segment lost 1 base, leaving 7 bases of the junction unmatched. This CDR3 has 15 amino acids. Germline CDR1 LNHNV, CDR2 YYDKDF (reference sequence).

V usage is TRBV12-5 and J usage is TRBJ2-5; D might be TRBD1 or TRBD2, each matching 5 bases. There are 17 residues in the CDR3. The germline gives CDR1 LGHNT, CDR2 FRNRAP. The V and J ends lost 1 base and 4 bases respectively, with 19 bases between them. DNA for the CDR3: TGTGCTAGTGGTTTGGCCCCAGGGAAAAGGAGGAGAGAGACCCAGTACTTC. This codes for CASGLAPGKRRRETQYF.

CDR3: CASSSKRTGNQPQHF. The CDR3, as DNA: TGTGCCAGCAGTTCCAAAAGGACAGGCAATCAGCCCCAGCATTTT. J is TRBJ1-5 and V is TRBV28, with D possibly being TRBD1 (6 bases). Germline V gene sequence: CDR1 MDHEN, CDR2 SYDVKM. CDR3 size: 15 residues. V shed 4 bases and J shed 2 bases, with 12 bases lying between them.

The chain recombines TRBV27 with TRBJ1-5, with a tentative D call TRBD1 (6 bases). The CDR3 spans 14 residues. CDR1 is MNHEY, CDR2 SMNVEV, per germline (reference sequence). V was shortened by 8 bases and J by 5 bases, with 16 bases between the two germline ends. The CDR3 region is CASGPRQEHQPQHF. Written as DNA, the CDR3 is TGTGCCAGCGGACCGCGACAGGAGCATCAGCCCCAGCATTTT.

The chain carries TRBV19 and TRBJ2-3, with TRBD2 matching over 11 bases. This CDR3 spans 15 amino acids. With 4 bases clipped from V and 4 bases from J, the junction kept 4 bases outside the gene matches. Germline CDR1 reads LNHDA; CDR2 reads SQIVND (reference sequence). The CDR3 nucleotides are TGTGCCAGTAGTACGACTAGCGGGAACGCAGATACGCAGTATTTT. This translates into CASSTTSGNADTQYF.

The rearrangement joins TRBV25-1 to TRBJ2-3; 9 nucleotides agree with TRBD2. This CDR3 has 15 residues. Germline V gene lookup returns CDR1 MGHDK and CDR2 SYGVNS. J was trimmed by 4 bases and V by 1 base; bases with no gene match: 3. CDR3 region: CASSEWAGGADTQYF. The CDR3 DNA reads TGTGCCAGCAGTGAATGGGCGGGAGGGGCAGATACGCAGTATTTT.

The rearrangement uses TRBV7-2 and TRBJ2-7, with 12 bases identical to TRBD2. V shed 1 base, J shed 6 bases, and the junction held 4 bases outside the gene matches. Germline CDR1 reads SGHTA; CDR2 reads FQGNSA. CDR3 length: 15 residues. CDR3 amino acids: CASSLGLAGVGEQYF. DNA of the CDR3: TGTGCCAGCAGCTTAGGACTAGCGGGAGTTGGCGAGCAGTACTTC.

This chain connects TRBV5-1 to TRBJ2-7, with D uncertain. V was pared by 0 bases and J by 4 bases, with 11 bases between. This CDR3 spans 14 amino acids. Per germline, CDR1 SGHRS and CDR2 YFSETQ. The CDR3 bases are TGCGCCAGCAGCTTGGATCCCAGGAATTACGAGCAGTACTTC. This codes for CASSLDPRNYEQYF.

The chain links TRBV28 to TRBJ1-5, with 7 nucleotides matching TRBD1. The V gene end was trimmed by 7 bases and the J gene end by 5 bases; junction bases not matched to a gene: 5. Germline-derived CDR1 and CDR2 are MDHEN and SYDVKM. The CDR3 extends over 13 amino acids. CDR3 nucleotides: TGTGCCAGCACGACAGGGATTGATCAGCCCCAGCATTTT. This translates into CASTTGIDQPQHF.

This clone appeared a single time. The chain is built from TRBV6-5 and TRBJ2-2; D not certain. The CDR3 contains 12 residues. Germline CDR1 is MNHEY and CDR2 is SVGAGI. V lost 0 bases and J lost 8, with 4 bases in between. The CDR3 nucleotides are TGTGCCAGCAGTTACTCGATGGGGGAGCTGTTTTTT. This translates into CASSYSMGELFF.

The chain has TRBV10-3 and TRBJ1-2; unclear D gene. With 2 bases removed from V and 4 bases from J, the gap between germline ends came to 8 bases. Germline assignment: CDR1 ENHRY and CDR2 SYGVKD. CDR3 length equals 13 residues. As DNA, the CDR3 is TGTGCCATCAGTGAGGAGCCCGGCTATGGCTACACCTTC. Translated: CAISEEPGYGYTF.

V usage is TRBV6-6 and J usage is TRBJ2-7; the D is unclear. Germline assignment: CDR1 MNHNY and CDR2 SVGAGI (reference sequence). CDR3 length: 12 amino acids. Trimming left V 2 bases short and J 6 bases short, with 8 bases between. CDR3 sequence (DNA): TGTGCCAGCAGTTACCCCCTTCGCGAGCAGTACTTC. This gives the protein CASSYPLREQYF.

The chain is built from TRBV5-8 and TRBJ1-5; tentatively, D is TRBD1 (5 bases). The V gene lost 1 base and the J gene lost 3 bases, with 17 bases spanning the gap. CDR1 and CDR2 from the germline V gene are SGHTS and YDEGEE. The CDR3 spans 17 residues. This CDR3 reads CASSLLGQRQTNQPQHF. The CDR3 DNA sequence: TGTGCCAGCAGCTTGTTAGGACAAAGACAGACCAATCAGCCCCAGCATTTT.

This chain uses TRBV20-1 with TRBJ1-2; TRBD1 might be the D (5 bases). The CDR3 spans 15 residues. V lost 3 bases and J 0 bases, leaving 14 bases between the germline ends. In germline, CDR1 is DFQATT, CDR2 SNEGSKA (reference sequence). CDR3 sequence reads: CSASSGDPANYGYTF. CDR3 DNA sequence: TGCAGTGCTAGTTCGGGGGACCCAGCTAACTATGGCTACACCTTC.

The chain couples TRBV19 to TRBJ2-7; tentative D call: TRBD1 (6 bases). This CDR3 is built from 13 residues. Germline CDR1 reads LNHDA; CDR2 reads SQIVND (reference sequence). The V end lost 3 bases, the J end lost 3 bases, and 9 bases lay between the germline ends. CDR3 nucleotides: TGTGCCAGTAGTATTCAAGGGGGCTACGAGCAGTACTTC. This encodes CASSIQGGYEQYF.

V is TRBV5-1 and J is TRBJ2-2; the D is unclear. The ends were cut back, 0 bases at V and 1 base at J, with 7 bases in the middle. Germline V gene lookup returns CDR1 SGHRS and CDR2 YFSETQ. The CDR3 runs to 15 residues. As DNA, the CDR3 is TGCGCCAGCAGCTTGGTTGCAGGGAACACCGGGGAGCTGTTTTTT. Amino acid sequence: CASSLVAGNTGELFF. Full variable domain (remainder filled in from reference TRBV5-1 and TRBJ2-2): KAGVTQTPRYLIKTRGQQVTLSCSPISGHRSVSWYQQTPGQGLQFLFEYFSETQRNKGNFPGRFSGRQFSNSRSEMNVSTLELGDSALYLCASSLVAGNTGELFFGEGSRLTVL.

The table lists this clone with a count of one. CDR3 sequence: CSVEEGLAGSYNEQFF. In DNA, the CDR3 is TGCAGCGTTGAAGAAGGGCTAGCGGGCTCCTACAATGAGCAGTTCTTC. This chain connects TRBV29-1 to TRBJ2-1, with 8 bases lining up with TRBD2. CDR3 length equals 16 residues. CDR1 and CDR2 (germline): SQVTM, ANQGSEA. V gave up 0 bases and J gave up 0 bases; unmatched junction bases: 4.

This clone was recorded once. The chain links TRBV25-1 to TRBJ1-1, with D maybe TRBD1 (6 bases). This CDR3 is built from 13 residues. With 9 bases removed from V and 1 base from J, the gap between germline ends came to 12 bases. The germline V gene has CDR1 MGHDK and CDR2 SYGVNS. The chain's CDR3 is CARRTGANTEAFF. In DNA, the CDR3 is TGTGCCAGACGTACGGGGGCGAACACTGAAGCTTTCTTT.

V usage is TRBV6-1 and J usage is TRBJ2-7, with 10 bases that match TRBD1. The V and J ends lost 5 bases and 5 bases, in that order; junction bases with no gene match: 9. CDR3 length: 15 amino acids. CDR1 is MNHNS, CDR2 SASEGT, per germline. The DNA for the CDR3 is TGTGCCAGCAGTCTCCAGACAGGGGGCGGCCACGAGCAGTACTTC. Its translation is CASSLQTGGGHEQYF.

J is TRBJ1-2 and V is TRBV28, with 7 bases matching TRBD1. The CDR3 has 15 residues. J gave up 5 bases and V 7 bases, and 13 bases lay outside the gene matches. The germline gives CDR1 MDHEN, CDR2 SYDVKM. The CDR3 region is CASTSIPGQTYGYTF. The CDR3 DNA reads TGTGCCAGCACCTCCATCCCGGGACAGACTTATGGCTACACCTTC.

This sequence joins TRBV5-1 and TRBJ2-1; 8 nucleotides agree with TRBD2. The J segment lost 3 bases and the V segment lost 3 bases, leaving 8 bases of the junction unmatched. The length of the CDR3 is 16 residues. Germline assignment: CDR1 SGHRS and CDR2 YFSETQ. The CDR3 reads CASSSMTSESYNEQFF. As DNA, the CDR3 is TGCGCCAGCAGCTCAATGACTAGCGAGAGCTACAATGAGCAGTTCTTC.

This sequence joins TRBV6-5 and TRBJ1-2; TRBD1 might be the D (6 bases). V was pared by 7 bases and J by 4 bases, with 16 bases between. CDR1 and CDR2 (germline): MNHEY, SVGAGI. The CDR3 covers 14 residues. The CDR3 region has the DNA TGTGCCAGCACCGACGGGGGGCAAGGCTATGGCTACACCTTC. This codes for CASTDGGQGYGYTF.

This clone was recorded once. This chain uses TRBV29-1 with TRBJ2-1; the D gene is possibly TRBD2 (5 bases). Germline V CDR1 and CDR2: SQVTM, ANQGSEA. Trimming left V 7 bases short and J 0 bases short, with 10 bases between. There are 13 residues in the CDR3. The CDR3 sequence: CSGGEPSYNEQFF. CDR3 coding DNA: TGCAGCGGGGGAGAACCCTCCTACAATGAGCAGTTCTTC.

The V gene is TRBV11-2, the J gene TRBJ1-6; unclear D gene. Trimming removed 8 bases from V and 0 bases from J, with 8 bases in between. The CDR3 runs to 14 residues. Germline V gene lookup returns CDR1 SGHAT and CDR2 FQNNGV. In DNA form, the CDR3 reads TGTGCCAGCGGCCAGAGCTCCTATAATTCACCCCTCCACTTT. As protein: CASGQSSYNSPLHF.